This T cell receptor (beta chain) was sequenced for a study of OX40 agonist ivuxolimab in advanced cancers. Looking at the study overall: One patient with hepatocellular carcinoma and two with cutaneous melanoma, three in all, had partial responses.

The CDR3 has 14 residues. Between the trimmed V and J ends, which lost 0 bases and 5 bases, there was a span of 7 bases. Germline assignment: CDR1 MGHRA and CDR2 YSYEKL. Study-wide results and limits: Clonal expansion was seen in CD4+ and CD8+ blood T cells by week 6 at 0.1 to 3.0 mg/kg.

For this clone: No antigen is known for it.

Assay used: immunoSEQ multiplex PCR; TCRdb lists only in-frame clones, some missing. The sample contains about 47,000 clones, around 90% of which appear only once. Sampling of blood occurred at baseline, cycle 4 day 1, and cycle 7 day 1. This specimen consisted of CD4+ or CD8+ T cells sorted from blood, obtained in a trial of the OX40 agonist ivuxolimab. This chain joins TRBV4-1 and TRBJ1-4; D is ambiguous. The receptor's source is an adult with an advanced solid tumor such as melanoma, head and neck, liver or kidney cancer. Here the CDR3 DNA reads TGCGCCAGCAGCCAAGATTGGAGCAATGAAAAACTGTTTTTT. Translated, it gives CASSQDWSNEKLFF.